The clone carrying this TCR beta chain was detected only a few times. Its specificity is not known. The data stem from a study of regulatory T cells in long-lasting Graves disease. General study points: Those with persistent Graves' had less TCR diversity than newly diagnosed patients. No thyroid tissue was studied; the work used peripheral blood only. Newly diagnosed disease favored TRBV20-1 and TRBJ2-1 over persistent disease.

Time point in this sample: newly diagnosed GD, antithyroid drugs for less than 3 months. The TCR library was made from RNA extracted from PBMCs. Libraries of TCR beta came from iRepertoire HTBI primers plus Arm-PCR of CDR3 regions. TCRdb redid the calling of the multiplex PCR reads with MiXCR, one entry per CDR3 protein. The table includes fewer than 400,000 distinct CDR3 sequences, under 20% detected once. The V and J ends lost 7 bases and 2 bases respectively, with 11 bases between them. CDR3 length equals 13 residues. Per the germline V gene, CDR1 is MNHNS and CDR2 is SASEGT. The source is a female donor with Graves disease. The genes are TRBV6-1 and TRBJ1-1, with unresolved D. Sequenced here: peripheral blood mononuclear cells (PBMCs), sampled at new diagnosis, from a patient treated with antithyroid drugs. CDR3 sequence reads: CASTYGLNTEAFF. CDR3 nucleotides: TGTGCCAGCACGTACGGTCTAAACACTGAAGCTTTCTTT.